Presented here are 18 T cell receptor beta chains from one specimen sequenced in a study of T cell repertoires in cytomegalovirus infection. TCRdb ran MiXCR on the reads and lists one entry per CDR3 protein. Here the sample spans 60,000 to 75,000 distinct CDR3 sequences, 20% to 25% being singletons. Their antigen targets remain unknown. Sample: PBMCs, sequenced either directly or after in vitro stimulation (not recorded which). The receptors shown here come from a human donor in good health (CMV status not recorded). Some clones in this sample may be carry-over from other donors' samples.

This clonotype was counted many times. The chain has TRBV7-2 and TRBJ1-1, with 10 bases matching TRBD1. Germline values: CDR1 SGHTA, CDR2 FQGNSA. The ends lost 8 bases at V and 6 bases at J; junction bases unmatched: 9. CDR3 length equals 14 residues. The CDR3 reads CASGRQGAMAEAFF. The CDR3 DNA reads as TGTGCCAGCGGGCGACAGGGGGCTATGGCTGAAGCTTTCTTT.

This clonotype showed up just a few times. The gene calls are TRBV20-1 and TRBJ2-2; D may correspond to TRBD1 or TRBD2 (6 bases each). Germline V gives CDR1 DFQATT, CDR2 SNEGSKA (reference sequence). V was trimmed by 6 bases and J by 5 bases, leaving 16 bases between them. The CDR3 length is 14 residues. In nucleotides, the CDR3 is TGCAGTGCGGGGGGATGGAGGGGGACCGGGGAGCTGTTTTTT. It encodes CSAGGWRGTGELFF.

The gene calls are TRBV15 and TRBJ2-3, with 8 bases identical to TRBD2. V was pared by 5 bases and J by 3 bases, with 7 bases of the junction left unmatched. This CDR3 spans 15 amino acids. Germline values: CDR1 LNHNV, CDR2 YYDKDF (reference sequence). The CDR3 region is CATSAASGSTDTQYF. DNA for the CDR3: TGTGCCACCAGCGCCGCGAGCGGGAGTACAGATACGCAGTATTTT.

The chain recombines TRBV12-3 or TRBV12-4 with TRBJ2-5; TRBD2 agrees at 8 bases. V lost 5 bases to trimming and J lost 5 bases; unmatched junction nucleotides: 13. The CDR3 has 16 amino acids. CDR3 DNA sequence: TGTGCCAGCAGTCCCCCTGGAGCGGGAGTCCCCGAGACCCAGTACTTC. Its translation is CASSPPGAGVPETQYF.

By frequency in the sample, this clonotype is medium-sized. The chain couples TRBV7-9 to TRBJ2-5; D remains ambiguous. With 1 base removed from V and 3 bases from J, the gap between germline ends came to 15 bases. The CDR3 is made up of 16 amino acids. From germline, CDR1 is SEHNR and CDR2 FQNEAQ (reference sequence). The CDR3 bases are TGTGCCAGCAGCTTAGTACACTTCCAGCCAGAAGAGACCCAGTACTTC. It translates to CASSLVHFQPEETQYF.

The V and J genes are TRBV5-5 and TRBJ2-7; 9 nucleotides agree with TRBD2. Germline CDR1 reads SGHKS; CDR2 reads YYEKEE (reference sequence). This CDR3 contains 17 residues. J was trimmed by 5 bases and V by 2 bases; bases with no gene match: 14. The CDR3 nucleotides are TGTGCCAGCAGCTTCTGGGGCCTAGCGGGGCAAGGCGACGAGCAGTACTTC. It translates to CASSFWGLAGQGDEQYF. Drawing the rest from reference TRBV5-5 and TRBJ2-7, the complete variable domain is DAGVTQSPTHLIKTRGQQVTLRCSPISGHKSVSWYQQVLGQGPQFIFQYYEKEERGRGNFPDRFSARQFPNYSSELNVNALLLGDSALYLCASSFWGLAGQGDEQYFGPGTRLTVT.

This clonotype was seen at least ten times. The V call is TRBV11-2, the J call TRBJ2-1, with TRBD2 matching 11 bases. Germline lookup yields CDR1 SGHAT and CDR2 FQNNGV. V was clipped by 0 bases and J by 9 bases; unmatched bases: 4. This CDR3 region has 15 residues. Here the CDR3 reads CASSLELAGVGEQFF. CDR3 in DNA: TGTGCCAGCAGCTTAGAACTAGCGGGAGTCGGTGAGCAGTTCTTC.

The chain combines TRBV20-1 with TRBJ2-3; D might be TRBD1 (5 bases). Deletions cut 6 bases from V and 5 bases from J, with 9 bases between. Germline V gives CDR1 DFQATT, CDR2 SNEGSKA (reference sequence). CDR3 length equals 11 residues. The DNA of the CDR3 is TGCAGTGCACTCACAGGAGATACGCAGTATTTT. This encodes CSALTGDTQYF.

The chain links TRBV6-2 or TRBV6-3 to TRBJ2-7; D ambiguous. The CDR3 loop spans 12 amino acids. Germline V gene lookup returns CDR1 MNHEY and CDR2 SVGEGT. V gave up 6 bases and J gave up 3 bases, with 9 bases separating them. The CDR3 loop reads CASRSSLYEQYF. The CDR3 nucleotides read TGTGCCAGCAGGAGCTCCCTCTACGAGCAGTACTTC.

The chain links TRBV4-1 to TRBJ2-2; the match to TRBD2 covers 7 bases. The CDR3 spans 19 residues. The ends lost 0 bases at V and 7 bases at J; junction bases unmatched: 17. Germline lookup yields CDR1 MGHRA and CDR2 YSYEKL. In DNA, the CDR3 is TGCGCCAGCAGCCAAGATGGTAGCGTTGCGGGACTAATGTTCGGGGAGCTGTTTTTT. Translation gives CASSQDGSVAGLMFGELFF.

The CDR3 region has the DNA TGTGCCAGCAGCAACGGACGTAGTGAAGCTTTCTTT. This gives the protein CASSNGRSEAFF. The rearrangement uses TRBV5-6 and TRBJ1-1; D is undetermined. The V gene lost 4 bases and the J gene lost 7 bases, with 11 bases spanning the gap. The germline V gene encodes CDR1 SGHDT and CDR2 YYEEEE. The length of the CDR3 is 12 residues.

The chain employs TRBV6-8 and TRBJ1-4, with no clear D. There are 14 residues in the CDR3. The ends were cut back, 2 bases at V and 4 bases at J, with 8 bases in the middle. The V gene's germline CDR1 is MNHGY and CDR2 SAAAGT. The CDR3 sequence: CASSYRRNNEKLFF. As DNA, the CDR3 is TGTGCCAGCAGTTACCGCCGTAATAATGAAAAACTGTTTTTT.

At least ten counts were recorded for this clonotype. The chain couples TRBV28 to TRBJ2-7, with TRBD1 matching over 11 bases. CDR1 is MDHEN and CDR2 is SYDVKM in the germline V gene. The CDR3 loop spans 15 amino acids. Losses at the gene ends were 4 bases for V and 0 bases for J; bases not matched to a gene: 2. In DNA form, the CDR3 reads TGTGCCAGCAGTTCCGGGACAGGGGGCTCCTACGAGCAGTACGTC. This sequence encodes CASSSGTGGSYEQYV.

This clonotype showed up just a few times. The chain carries TRBV4-1 and TRBJ2-7, with 8 bases lining up with TRBD1. This CDR3 spans 16 amino acids. V lost 4 bases and J lost 5; bases outside the gene matches: 13. Germline V lookup: CDR1 MGHRA, CDR2 YSYEKL. The CDR3 sequence is CASSPYWTGRFNEQYF. The CDR3 region has the DNA TGCGCCAGCAGCCCCTATTGGACAGGGCGGTTCAACGAGCAGTACTTC.

This clonotype was recorded a few times. The chain combines TRBV5-6 with TRBJ2-7, with D possibly matching TRBD2 (5 bases). The CDR3 length is 15 residues. Germline V gene data show CDR1 as SGHDT and CDR2 as YYEEEE. V lost 0 bases and J 1 base, leaving 11 bases between the germline ends. The CDR3 region is CASSLAGYISYEQYV. CDR3 DNA sequence: TGTGCCAGCAGCTTGGCGGGATATATATCCTACGAGCAGTACGTC.

This clonotype was detected ten times or more. The CDR3 protein is CASSLFGLHTSGANVLTF. In DNA, the CDR3 is TGTGCCAGCAGCTTATTTGGACTGCATACGTCTGGGGCCAACGTCCTGACTTTC. The rearrangement links TRBV7-2 to TRBJ2-6, with a weak D call TRBD2 (5 bases). The CDR3 contains 18 residues. In germline, CDR1 is SGHTA, CDR2 FQGNSA. Trimming took 2 bases from V and 1 from J, leaving 15 bases between them.

This clonotype was observed a few times. The chain has TRBV7-2 and TRBJ2-3; D is uncertain. V lost 1 base to trimming and J lost 4 bases, with 6 bases between them. The CDR3 spans 13 residues. Germline CDR1 SGHTA, CDR2 FQGNSA. The chain's CDR3 is CASSLVWADTQYF. DNA of the CDR3: TGTGCCAGCAGCTTAGTTTGGGCAGATACGCAGTATTTT.

The J gene is TRBJ2-1, the V gene TRBV19; 13 bases fit TRBD2. The CDR3 is 15 amino acids. Germline assignment: CDR1 LNHDA and CDR2 SQIVND (reference sequence). The V segment lost 6 bases and the J segment 8 bases; nucleotides outside the gene matches: 7. The CDR3, as DNA: TGTGCCAGTAGCCCCGGGACTAGCGGGATCGATGAGCAGTTCTTC. It translates to CASSPGTSGIDEQFF.